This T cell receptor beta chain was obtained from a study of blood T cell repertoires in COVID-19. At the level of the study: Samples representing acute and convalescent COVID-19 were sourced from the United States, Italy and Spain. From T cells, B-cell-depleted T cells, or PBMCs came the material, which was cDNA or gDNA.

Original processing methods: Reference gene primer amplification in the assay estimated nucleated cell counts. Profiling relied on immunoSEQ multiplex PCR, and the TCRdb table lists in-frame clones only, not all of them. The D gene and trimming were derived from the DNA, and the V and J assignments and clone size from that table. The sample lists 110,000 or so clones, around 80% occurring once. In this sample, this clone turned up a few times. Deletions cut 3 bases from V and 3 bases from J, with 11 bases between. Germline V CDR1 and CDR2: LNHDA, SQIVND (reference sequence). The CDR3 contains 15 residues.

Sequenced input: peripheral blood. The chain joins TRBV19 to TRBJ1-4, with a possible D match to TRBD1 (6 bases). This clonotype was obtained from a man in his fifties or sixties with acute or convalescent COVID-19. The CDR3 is CASSIQRTANEKLFF. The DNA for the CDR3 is TGTGCCAGTAGTATTCAGAGGACAGCTAATGAAAAACTGTTTTTT.